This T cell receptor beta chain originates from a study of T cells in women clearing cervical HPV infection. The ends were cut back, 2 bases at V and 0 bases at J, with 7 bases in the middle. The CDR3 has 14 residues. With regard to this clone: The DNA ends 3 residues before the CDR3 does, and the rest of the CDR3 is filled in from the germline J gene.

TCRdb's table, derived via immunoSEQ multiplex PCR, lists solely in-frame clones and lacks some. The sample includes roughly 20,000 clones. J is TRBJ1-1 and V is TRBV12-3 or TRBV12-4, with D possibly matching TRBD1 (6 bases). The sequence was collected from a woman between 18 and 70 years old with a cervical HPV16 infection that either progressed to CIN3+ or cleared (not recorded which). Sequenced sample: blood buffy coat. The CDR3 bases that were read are TGTGCCAGCAGTTTACAGGGGCTGAACACTGAA. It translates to CASSLQGLNTE. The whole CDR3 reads CASSLQGLNTEAFF.